Below, one T cell receptor beta chain is given with its context. Its antigen remains unknown. This entry belongs to a study of identifying expanded T cells in peripheral blood. Healthy donors had no documented immune events, such as infections, while sampled. The V gene lost 3 bases and the J gene lost 5 bases, with 10 bases spanning the gap. The CDR3 loop spans 12 amino acids. Germline-derived CDR1 and CDR2 are SQVTM and ANQGSEA. Only in-frame clones appear in the TCRdb table, and some are missing; sequencing was by immunoSEQ multiplex PCR. The sample carries tens of thousands of clones, roughly 91% recorded once. Study-level results: Approximately 1.1 clones differed between technical replicates, versus around 16 and 19 over time. Variance in clone template counts between roughly two-week samples significantly increased with total template count across all healthy donors.

The sequence was obtained from a person aged 18-70 years in good health. The sample comprised blood. The rearrangement uses TRBV29-1 and TRBJ1-2, with D unresolved. As DNA, the CDR3 is TGCAGCGTTGATGGGCAGTTATATGGCTACACCTTC. Translated, it gives CSVDGQLYGYTF.